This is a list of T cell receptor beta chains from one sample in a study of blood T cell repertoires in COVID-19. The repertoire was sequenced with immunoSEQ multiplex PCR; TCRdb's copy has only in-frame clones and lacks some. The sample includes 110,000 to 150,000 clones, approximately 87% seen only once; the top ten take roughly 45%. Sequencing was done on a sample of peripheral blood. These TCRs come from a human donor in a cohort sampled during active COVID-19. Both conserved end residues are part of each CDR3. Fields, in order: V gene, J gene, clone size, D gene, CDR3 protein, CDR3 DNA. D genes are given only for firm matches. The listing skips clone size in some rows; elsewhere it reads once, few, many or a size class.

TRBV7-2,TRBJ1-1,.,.,CASSSQGETEAFF,TGTGCCAGCAGCTCACAGGGTGAGACTGAAGCTTTCTTT
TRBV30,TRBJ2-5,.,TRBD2,CAWSGISGRGTQYF,TGTGCCTGGAGTGGAATTAGCGGGAGAGGGACCCAGTACTTC
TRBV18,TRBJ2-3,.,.,CASTRGRVTDTQYF,TGTGCCAGCACTAGGGGGAGAGTCACAGATACGCAGTATTTT
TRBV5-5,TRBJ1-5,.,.,CASSLQAGNNQPQHF,TGTGCCAGCAGCTTGCAGGCAGGCAACAATCAGCCCCAGCATTTT
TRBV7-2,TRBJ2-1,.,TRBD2,CASSIAGGNNEQFF,TGTGCCAGCAGCATAGCGGGGGGGAACAATGAGCAGTTCTTC
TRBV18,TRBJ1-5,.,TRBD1,CASSRDDITGDDQPQHF,TGTGCCAGCTCACGAGATGATATCACAGGGGACGATCAGCCCCAGCATTTT
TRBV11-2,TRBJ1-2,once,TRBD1,CASSLRQGALDGYTF,TGTGCCAGCAGCCTAAGACAGGGGGCATTGGATGGCTACACCTTC
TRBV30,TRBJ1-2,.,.,CAWSVGTAGTF,TGTGCCTGGAGTGTCGGGACTGCCGGAACCTTC
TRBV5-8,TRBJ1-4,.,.,CASNKLRGTNEKLFF,TGTGCCAGCAACAAACTCCGGGGAACTAATGAAAAACTGTTTTTT
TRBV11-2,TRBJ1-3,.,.,CASSSLRGSGNTIYF,TGTGCCAGCAGCTCCTTAAGGGGATCTGGAAACACCATATATTTT
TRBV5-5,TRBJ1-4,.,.,CASSLGQVINEKLFF,TGTGCCAGCAGCTTGGGACAGGTCATTAATGAAAAACTGTTTTTT
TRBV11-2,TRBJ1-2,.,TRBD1,CASSPDTGQGLSGYTF,TGTGCCAGCAGCCCGGATACCGGACAGGGTTTGTCTGGCTACACCTTC
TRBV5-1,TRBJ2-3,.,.,CASSETADTQYF,TGCGCCAGCAGCGAGACAGCTGATACGCAGTATTTT
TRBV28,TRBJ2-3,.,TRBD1,CASRDRDLDTQYF,TGTGCCAGCCGGGACAGGGATTTAGATACGCAGTATTTT
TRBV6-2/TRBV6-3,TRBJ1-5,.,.,CASSRGGEPQHF,TGTGCCAGCAGTCGAGGGGGAGAGCCCCAGCATTTT
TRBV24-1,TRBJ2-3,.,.,CATSDSRGNTDTQYF,TGTGCCACCAGTGATTCCCGGGGGAACACAGATACGCAGTATTTT
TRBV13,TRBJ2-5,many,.,CASSLPTASETQYF,TGTGCCAGCAGCCTTCCGACAGCATCGGAGACCCAGTACTTC
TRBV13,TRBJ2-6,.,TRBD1,CASSLPRPTGPKTESLTF,TGTGCCAGCAGCTTACCCCGCCCGACAGGGCCGAAGACGGAGAGCCTGACTTTC
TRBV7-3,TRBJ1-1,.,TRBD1,CASSKTGGNTEAFF,TGTGCCAGCAGCAAGACAGGGGGGAACACTGAAGCTTTCTTT
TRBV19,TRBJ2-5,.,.,CASSSALVETQYF,TGTGCCAGTAGTAGCGCCCTGGTCGAGACCCAGTACTTC
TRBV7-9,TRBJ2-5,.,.,CASSFFQGKETQYF,TGTGCCAGCAGCTTCTTCCAGGGTAAAGAGACCCAGTACTTC
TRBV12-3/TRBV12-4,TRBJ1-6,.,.,CASSFGAGPFHF,TGTGCCAGCAGTTTCGGAGCCGGCCCCTTCCACTTT
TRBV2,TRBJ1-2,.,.,CASTIAGGIGYTF,TGTGCCAGCACCATCGCGGGGGGAATTGGCTACACCTTC
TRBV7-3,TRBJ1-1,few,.,CASSPYPRGETEAFF,TGTGCCAGCAGCCCATACCCGCGGGGGGAAACTGAAGCTTTCTTT
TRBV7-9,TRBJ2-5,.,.,CASSFGLGWTQYF,TGTGCCAGCAGCTTCGGACTCGGTTGGACCCAGTACTTC
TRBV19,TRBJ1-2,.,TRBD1,CASTPNGGQLGYTF,TGTGCCAGTACTCCAAACGGGGGACAGCTTGGCTACACCTTC
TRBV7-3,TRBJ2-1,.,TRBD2,CASSLGLAGGRKQFF,TGTGCCAGCAGCTTAGGACTAGCGGGAGGCCGGAAGCAGTTCTTC
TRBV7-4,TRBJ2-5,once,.,CASASPPRGSPPETQYF,TGTGCCAGCGCGTCCCCCCCCAGGGGTTCCCCGCCGGAGACCCAGTACTTC
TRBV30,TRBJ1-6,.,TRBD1,CAWRRRDRGNSPLHF,TGTGCCTGGAGGCGCCGGGACAGGGGTAATTCACCCCTCCACTTT
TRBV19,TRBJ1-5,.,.,CASSIPGTDSNQPQHF,TGTGCCAGTAGTATACCCGGGACTGATAGCAATCAGCCCCAGCATTTT
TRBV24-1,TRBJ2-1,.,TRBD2,CATSSGTYNEQFF,TGTGCCACCTCTAGCGGGACCTACAATGAGCAGTTCTTC
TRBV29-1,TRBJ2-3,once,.,CSVDPGSRDTQYF,TGCAGCGTTGACCCGGGGTCGAGGGATACGCAGTATTTT
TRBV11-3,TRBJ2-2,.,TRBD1,CASSLRDRAGELFF,TGTGCCAGCAGCTTACGAGACAGGGCCGGGGAGCTGTTTTTT
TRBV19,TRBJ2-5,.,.,CASNMKGGQETQYF,TGTGCCAGTAACATGAAGGGAGGACAAGAGACCCAGTACTTC
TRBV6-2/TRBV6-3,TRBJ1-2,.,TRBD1,CASSGGQEFDLGGYTF,TGTGCCAGCAGCGGTGGACAGGAATTTGACCTTGGTGGCTACACCTTC
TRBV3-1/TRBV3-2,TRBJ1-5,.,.,CASSQGQGGVGQPQHF,TGTGCCAGCAGCCAAGGCCAAGGCGGGGTAGGCCAGCCCCAGCATTTT
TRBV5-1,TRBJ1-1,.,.,CASSAGAGNTEAFF,TGCGCCAGCAGCGCGGGGGCAGGAAACACTGAAGCTTTCTTT
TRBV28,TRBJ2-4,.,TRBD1,CASSVTGENIQYF,TGTGCCAGCAGTGTGACAGGGGAAAACATTCAGTACTTC
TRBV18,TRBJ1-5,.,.,CASSPPGGLGNQPQHF,TGTGCCAGCTCACCACCCGGGGGGCTCGGCAATCAGCCCCAGCATTTT
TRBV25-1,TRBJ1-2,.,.,CASSAAGTQSYGYTF,TGTGCCAGCAGTGCCGCCGGGACACAGAGCTATGGCTACACCTTC
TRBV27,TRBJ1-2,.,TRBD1,CASKMTGVGGYTF,TGTGCCAGCAAGATGACAGGGGTGGGCGGCTACACCTTC
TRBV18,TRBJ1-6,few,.,CASSPPGAPNSPLHF,TGTGCCAGCTCACCACCAGGGGCCCCTAATTCACCCCTCCACTTT
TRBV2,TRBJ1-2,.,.,CASSGSRGNSGYTF,TGTGCCAGCAGTGGTTCCAGGGGAAATAGCGGCTACACCTTC
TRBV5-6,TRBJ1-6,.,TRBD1,CASSRGTGDSPLHF,TGTGCCAGCAGCCGTGGGACAGGGGATTCACCCCTCCACTTT
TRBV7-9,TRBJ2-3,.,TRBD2,CASSPGLAGVTDTQYF,TGTGCCAGCAGCCCGGGACTAGCGGGAGTCACAGATACGCAGTATTTT
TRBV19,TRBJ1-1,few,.,CASKAGRGRNTEAFF,TGTGCCAGTAAAGCGGGACGAGGGCGAAACACTGAAGCTTTCTTT
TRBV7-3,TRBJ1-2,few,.,CASSLEGTYGYTF,TGTGCCAGCAGCTTGGAGGGTACCTATGGCTACACCTTC
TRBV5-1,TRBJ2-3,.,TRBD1,CASSASGGSADTQYF,TGCGCCAGCAGCGCATCAGGGGGTTCGGCAGATACGCAGTATTTT
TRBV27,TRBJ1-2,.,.,CASSPIRESGGYTF,TGTGCCAGCAGCCCCATAAGGGAGTCTGGTGGCTACACCTTC
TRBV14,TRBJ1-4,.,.,CASSQYGRANEKLFF,TGTGCCAGCAGCCAATACGGTAGAGCTAATGAAAAACTGTTTTTT
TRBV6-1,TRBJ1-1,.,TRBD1,CASSDKGARNTEAFF,TGTGCCAGCAGTGATAAGGGGGCTCGGAACACTGAAGCTTTCTTT
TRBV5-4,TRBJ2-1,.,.,CASSWGPETYNEQFF,TGTGCCAGCAGCTGGGGCCCGGAGACCTACAATGAGCAGTTCTTC
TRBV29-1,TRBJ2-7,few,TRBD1,CSVGVLFGQGAGEQYF,TGCAGCGTTGGGGTACTGTTTGGACAGGGGGCGGGTGAGCAGTACTTC
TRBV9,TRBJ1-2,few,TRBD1,CASSVQDRGFDGYTF,TGTGCCAGCAGCGTGCAAGACAGGGGGTTCGACGGCTACACCTTC
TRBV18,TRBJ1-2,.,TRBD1,CASSPDTGTALNYGYTF,TGTGCCAGCTCACCAGACACCGGGACAGCACTGAACTATGGCTACACCTTC